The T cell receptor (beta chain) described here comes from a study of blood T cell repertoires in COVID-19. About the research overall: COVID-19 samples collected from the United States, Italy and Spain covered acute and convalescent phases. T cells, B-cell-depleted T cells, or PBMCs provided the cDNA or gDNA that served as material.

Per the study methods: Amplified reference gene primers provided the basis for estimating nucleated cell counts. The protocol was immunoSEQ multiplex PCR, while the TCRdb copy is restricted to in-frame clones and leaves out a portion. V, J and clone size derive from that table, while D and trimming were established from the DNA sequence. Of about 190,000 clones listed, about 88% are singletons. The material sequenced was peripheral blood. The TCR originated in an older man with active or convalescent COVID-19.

CDR3 region: CASSRDQGATQPQHF. The CDR3 bases are TGTGCCAGCAGTCGGGACCAGGGGGCTACTCAGCCCCAGCATTTT. The rearrangement joins TRBV2 to TRBJ1-5; 8 nucleotides match TRBD1. The J segment lost 6 bases and the V segment lost 5 bases, leaving 9 bases of the junction unmatched. The germline V gene encodes CDR1 SNHLY and CDR2 FYNNEI. The CDR3 totals 15 residues.